The clone carrying this T cell receptor (beta chain) was seen just once. The CDR3 sequence is 13 residues long. The V end lost 4 bases, the J end lost 2 bases, and 8 bases lay between the germline ends. The V gene's germline CDR1 is SNHLY and CDR2 FYNNEI. Under the authors' procedure: Amplification of reference gene primers provided the estimated nucleated cell counts. The assay was immunoSEQ multiplex PCR, and TCRdb's table has in-frame clones only and misses some. That table is the source of V, J and clone size, and D and trimming were worked out from the DNA. This table has around 120,000 clones, about 85% appearing once. These data are taken from a study of blood T cell repertoires in COVID-19. Study at large: Specimens from acute and convalescent COVID-19 originated in the United States, Italy and Spain. The analysed material was cDNA or gDNA that came from T cells, B-cell-depleted T cells, or PBMCs.

V usage is TRBV2 and J usage is TRBJ1-2, with D unclear. The sample taken for sequencing was peripheral blood. The clonotype comes from a human donor in a cohort sampled during active COVID-19. The CDR3 reads CASSVSGNYGYTF. In DNA, the CDR3 is TGTGCCAGCAGTGTTTCGGGGAACTATGGCTACACCTTC.